Detailed here is one T cell receptor beta chain. These data originate in a study of OX40 agonist ivuxolimab in advanced cancers. Study at large: Hepatocellular carcinoma, melanoma, renal cell or head and neck cancer was diagnosed in the dose-escalation patients.

Produced via immunoSEQ multiplex PCR; TCRdb's table is partial and in-frame only. The sample contains 45,000 to 50,000 clones, around nine tenths of which appear only once. This CDR3 is built from 17 residues. The V gene end was trimmed by 1 base and the J gene end by 4 bases; junction bases not matched to a gene: 5. The germline CDR1 and CDR2 sequences are SGHNT and YENEEA. This chain uses TRBV11-3 with TRBJ2-3; 13 nucleotides agree with TRBD2. The TCR comes from an adult with an advanced solid tumor such as melanoma, head and neck, liver or kidney cancer. The sample in question was CD4+ or CD8+ T cells sorted from blood, obtained in a trial of the OX40 agonist ivuxolimab. The CDR3: CASSLGLAGGWADTQYF. CDR3 in DNA: TGTGCCAGCAGCTTAGGACTAGCGGGAGGTTGGGCAGATACGCAGTATTTT.